The clone carrying this T cell receptor beta chain was counted once. The entry originates in a study of regulatory and conventional T cells in RAG deficiency. Clones were sequenced by immunoSEQ multiplex PCR, and TCRdb holds only the in-frame ones, with some missing. This sample carries 32,000 or so clones, about 89% of them seen once, and the ten largest clones take roughly 15%. There are 18 residues in the CDR3. CDR1 and CDR2 from the germline V gene are MNHNS and SASEGT. V lost 4 bases to trimming and J lost 2 bases, with 23 bases between them. The same sample was also used in a study of regulatory T cells. That report adds: Amplification used 52 TRBV primers and 13 TRBJ primers.

The material sequenced was CD8+ T cells sorted from blood. The chain has TRBV6-1 and TRBJ1-1; D not certain. The sequence came from a human donor in good health. CDR3 sequence reads: CASSADRSTIATNTEAFF. In DNA form, the CDR3 reads TGTGCCAGCAGTGCCGACCGATCCACGATTGCTACTAACACTGAAGCTTTCTTT.